These 5 T cell receptor beta chains were sequenced from one sample in a study of control samples from healthy donors and cancer patients. Sequenced by immunoSEQ multiplex PCR; TCRdb stores in-frame clones only, minus some. The sample lists 350,000 to 450,000 clones, 90% seen once, with approximately 6.3% in the top ten. The sample consisted of PBMCs. The receptors originated from a man between 35 and 55 years old with head and neck cancer.

The V gene is TRBV29-1, the J gene TRBJ1-4, with D perhaps matching TRBD1 (5 bases). The V gene lost 6 bases and the J gene lost 5 bases, with 13 bases spanning the gap. Germline V CDR1 and CDR2: SQVTM, ANQGSEA. The CDR3 runs to 13 residues. The CDR3 region has the DNA TGCAGCGTCCGGGGGATTTCGAATGAAAAACTGTTTTTT. It codes for CSVRGISNEKLFF.

The gene calls are TRBV5-1 and TRBJ2-7, with 7 bases lining up with TRBD1. The trim removed 4 bases at V and 4 bases at J, leaving 5 bases unmatched. Per the germline V gene, CDR1 is SGHRS and CDR2 is YFSETQ. The CDR3 has 13 residues. The CDR3 loop is CASSAPQGYEQYF. CDR3 coding DNA: TGCGCCAGCAGCGCGCCACAGGGGTACGAGCAGTACTTC.

The CDR3 coding sequence is TGTGCCACCAGTGATCACAGACAGACGTTGGGCACCGGGGAGCTGTTTTTT. As protein: CATSDHRQTLGTGELFF. This chain joins TRBV24-1 and TRBJ2-2; a weak D match, TRBD1 (5 bases). The CDR3 covers 17 residues. The V gene lost 3 bases and the J gene lost 4 bases, with 17 bases spanning the gap. Germline CDR1 KGHDR, CDR2 SFDVKD.

The CDR3 region has the DNA TGTGCCTGGAGTGGGCCCCCACGGGAGAGCTCCTATAATTCACCCCTCCACTTT. Translation gives CAWSGPPRESSYNSPLHF. The chain combines TRBV30 with TRBJ1-6, with unresolved D. This CDR3 is 18 amino acids long. The V gene's germline CDR1 is GTSNPN and CDR2 SVGIG (reference sequence). Trimming left V 1 base short and J 0 bases short, with 16 bases between.

The chain joins TRBV4-2 to TRBJ1-1, with TRBD1 as a possible D gene (5 bases). Per the germline V gene, CDR1 is LGHNA and CDR2 is YNFKEQ. The CDR3 length is 15 residues. With 6 bases removed from V and 2 bases from J, the gap between germline ends came to 16 bases. CDR3 sequence: CASRLVGGANTEAFF. The CDR3 DNA sequence: TGTGCCAGCAGACTCGTCGGAGGGGCTAACACTGAAGCTTTCTTT.